In this sample, the clone carrying this T cell receptor beta chain turned up a few times. The antigen remains unidentified. The sample comes from a study of metastatic and nonmetastatic thyroid tumors. At the level of the study: Repertoires from blood and tumor or nodule tissue of malignant and benign thyroid patients were compared. General study results and limits: Reported TCR beta diversity, measured in blood and tumor, was significantly higher for malignant thyroid tumors than for benign nodules.

Under the authors' procedure: A classifier for distant metastasis in papillary thyroid cancer was constructed using CDR3 differences observed across clinicopathological groups. TCRdb recomputed clones from the PCR reads via MiXCR. TCRdb's processing, not the authors', yielded these V and J calls. Found here are some 28,000 clones, 20% to 25% of them singletons; the top ten hold approximately 40%. No treatment had been given to any patient before thyroid surgery. This TCR derives from a female donor with papillary thyroid cancer or a benign thyroid nodule (not recorded which). Some clones in this sample may be carry-over from other donors' samples. The sequencing sample was made of blood.

The CDR3 nucleotides are TGTGCCAGCTCACCACTTGGGAGGGGGAATGAGCAGTTCTTC. Protein sequence: CASSPLGRGNEQFF. The J gene is TRBJ2-1, the V gene TRBV18; possibly TRBD2 for D (7 bases). Per germline, CDR1 KGHSH and CDR2 LQKENI. This CDR3 has 14 amino acids. The V end lost 1 base, the J end lost 7 bases, and 11 bases lay between the germline ends.